Included here is one T cell receptor beta chain sequence, with context. Sequenced by immunoSEQ multiplex PCR; TCRdb stores in-frame clones only, minus some. Of around 34,000 clones in the sample, 90% were seen once. V was pared by 6 bases and J by 8 bases, with 7 bases of the junction left unmatched. This CDR3 spans 13 amino acids. Germline-derived CDR1 and CDR2 are ENHRY and SYGVKD. The sample belongs to a study of T cell changes during pregnancy in multiple sclerosis. This specimen was CD8+ T cells from peripheral blood mononuclear cells, taken in the first trimester of pregnancy. This sequence joins TRBV10-3 and TRBJ1-2; 9 nucleotides align to TRBD1. This receptor was obtained from a female donor with multiple sclerosis, enrolled in a pregnancy study. As DNA, the CDR3 is TGTGCCATCAGAGTTAGGGACAGGGTCGGCTACACCTTC. This codes for CAIRVRDRVGYTF.